These 7 T cell receptor beta chains came from one sample sequenced in a study of blood T cell repertoires in COVID-19. The assay was immunoSEQ multiplex PCR, and TCRdb's table has in-frame clones only and misses some. The sample contains 250,000 to 350,000 clones, roughly 88% of which appear only once. The sequencing input was PBMCs or T cells enriched from blood (not recorded which). These receptors were obtained from a woman aged 25-40 years who had recovered from COVID-19.

V is TRBV27 and J is TRBJ1-1; a possible D gene is TRBD1 (5 bases). The germline V gene encodes CDR1 MNHEY and CDR2 SMNVEV (reference sequence). The CDR3 spans 13 residues. V lost 6 bases and J 6 bases, leaving 14 bases between the germline ends. The CDR3 DNA is TGTGCCAGCAGAACGGGGGAACGGCCTGAAGCTTTCTTT. The encoded protein is CASRTGERPEAFF.

The chain recombines TRBV5-1 with TRBJ2-2; D ambiguous. The germline V gene has CDR1 SGHRS and CDR2 YFSETQ. This CDR3 contains 13 residues. V shed 0 bases and J shed 7 bases, with 7 bases lying between them. The CDR3 nucleotides read TGCGCCAGCAGCTTGGATGCGGTCGGGGAGCTGTTTTTT. Amino acids: CASSLDAVGELFF. Full variable domain (rest looked up from reference TRBV5-1 and TRBJ2-2): KAGVTQTPRYLIKTRGQQVTLSCSPISGHRSVSWYQQTPGQGLQFLFEYFSETQRNKGNFPGRFSGRQFSNSRSEMNVSTLELGDSALYLCASSLDAVGELFFGEGSRLTVL.

V and J are TRBV19 and TRBJ1-6; D is uncertain. Germline CDR1 LNHDA, CDR2 SQIVND (reference sequence). The CDR3 loop spans 15 amino acids. The ends were cut back, 2 bases at V and 10 bases at J, with 15 bases in the middle. The CDR3 loop reads CASSIRERDRSPLHF. In nucleotides, the CDR3 is TGTGCCAGTAGTATAAGGGAGAGGGATCGATCACCCCTCCACTTT. The full variable domain, its missing parts supplied by reference TRBV19 and TRBJ1-6, is DGGITQSPKYLFRKEGQNVTLSCEQNLNHDAMYWYRQDPGQGLRLIYYSQIVNDFQKGDIAEGYSVSREKKESFPLTVTSAQKNPTAFYLCASSIRERDRSPLHFGNGTRLTVT.

The genes are TRBV5-6 and TRBJ1-1; D call uncertain. The length of the CDR3 is 15 residues. Per the germline V gene, CDR1 is SGHDT and CDR2 is YYEEEE. Between the trimmed V and J ends, which lost 4 bases and 3 bases, there was a span of 16 bases. In DNA form, the CDR3 reads TGTGCCAGCAGCCCCCAACCGGGGTATTACACTGAAGCTTTCTTT. Protein: CASSPQPGYYTEAFF.

The J gene is TRBJ2-7, the V gene TRBV6-5; 8 bases align to TRBD2. CDR1 and CDR2 from the germline V gene are MNHEY and SVGAGI. This CDR3 spans 15 amino acids. V dropped 6 bases and J dropped 4; count of bases not matched to a gene: 11. The CDR3 sequence: CASRRSGSDKYEQYF. The CDR3 nucleotides read TGTGCCAGCAGACGGAGCGGGAGTGACAAGTACGAGCAGTACTTC.

This clone was counted once. The genes are TRBV4-2 and TRBJ2-3, with TRBD1 matching over 7 bases. The length of the CDR3 is 14 residues. The germline V gene encodes CDR1 LGHNA and CDR2 YNFKEQ. After removal of 3 bases from V and 5 bases from J, the junction contained 5 bases not matched to a gene. CDR3 residues: CASSHGQDGDTQYF. In nucleotides, the CDR3 is TGTGCCAGCAGCCACGGACAGGATGGAGATACGCAGTATTTT.

This chain uses TRBV5-1 with TRBJ2-7, with D possibly being TRBD1 (6 bases). CDR1 is SGHRS and CDR2 is YFSETQ in the germline V gene. This CDR3 is built from 14 residues. V shed 3 bases and J shed 1 base, with 11 bases lying between them. CDR3 DNA sequence: TGCGCCAGCAGCTACAGGGAGCCTTCCTACGAGCAGTACTTC. Amino acids: CASSYREPSYEQYF.